One sample yielded the 26 T cell receptor beta chains listed below, sequenced in a study of shared clonotypes between healthy human individuals. Profiling relied on immunoSEQ multiplex PCR, and the TCRdb table lists in-frame clones only, not all of them. In the table there are about 2.4 million clones, more than 80% of which are singletons. Material for sequencing was naive CD4+ T cells sorted from blood. Stated subset: CD45RA+ positively selected. The origin of the receptors is a man between 18 and 29 years old in good health.

There are a few counts of this clone. The J gene is TRBJ1-6, the V gene TRBV2, with 8 bases identical to TRBD1. Germline V gives CDR1 SNHLY, CDR2 FYNNEI. V dropped 5 bases and J dropped 6; count of bases not matched to a gene: 3. CDR3 length: 14 amino acids. The CDR3 here is CASSTGQGNSPLHF. As DNA, the CDR3 is TGTGCCAGCAGTACCGGACAGGGTAATTCACCCCTCCACTTT.

The chain couples TRBV6-5 to TRBJ1-1; possible D gene TRBD1, 5 bases. Germline V gives CDR1 MNHEY, CDR2 SVGAGI. This CDR3 has 12 amino acids. Trimming took 6 bases from V and 8 from J, leaving 13 bases between them. In DNA form, the CDR3 reads TGTGCCAGCAGGGGGGATTGGTTCGAAGCTTTCTTT. This translates into CASRGDWFEAFF.

The chain employs TRBV29-1 and TRBJ1-6; 9 bases are shared with TRBD1. This CDR3 spans 14 amino acids. V lost 7 bases, J lost 7 bases, and 8 bases stayed unmatched. Germline-derived CDR1 and CDR2 are SQVTM and ANQGSEA. The CDR3 DNA sequence: TGCAGCGCTCGGACAGGGGATGGGAATTCACCCCTCCACTTT. It codes for CSARTGDGNSPLHF.

The chain carries TRBV5-1 and TRBJ2-5; 9 bases are a match to TRBD2. J was trimmed by 2 bases and V by 4 bases; bases with no gene match: 6. Looked up from germline, CDR1 is SGHRS and CDR2 is YFSETQ. The CDR3 runs 15 residues. CDR3 residues: CASSGLTSGQETQYF. The CDR3 nucleotides are TGCGCCAGCAGCGGCCTGACTAGCGGACAAGAGACCCAGTACTTC.

In regard to this clone: Other DNA sequences of this sample code for an identical CDR3. The chain combines TRBV6-1 with TRBJ1-2; 7 nucleotides match TRBD1. The CDR3 runs to 14 residues. Per the germline V gene, CDR1 is MNHNS and CDR2 is SASEGT. Unmatched junction bases numbered 5, after V lost 6 bases and J lost 1 base. The CDR3: CASRRGQFNYGYTF. DNA for the CDR3: TGTGCCAGCAGAAGGGGACAGTTTAACTATGGCTACACCTTC.

This clone was seen only once. The chain carries TRBV20-1 and TRBJ1-4; D unclear. The CDR3 consists of 11 residues. The V gene's germline CDR1 is DFQATT and CDR2 SNEGSKA (reference sequence). The ends were cut back, 3 bases at V and 7 bases at J, with 6 bases in the middle. CDR3: CSARMGEKLFF. The CDR3 bases are TGCAGTGCTAGGATGGGTGAAAAACTGTTTTTT.

V and J are TRBV9 and TRBJ2-3; 9 positions agree with TRBD2. There are 16 residues in the CDR3. V shed 4 bases, J shed 5 bases, and the junction held 11 bases outside the gene matches. The germline V gene has CDR1 SGDLS and CDR2 YYNGEE. The CDR3 protein is CASSWGSGSGEDTQYF. DNA of the CDR3: TGTGCCAGCAGCTGGGGTAGCGGGAGTGGTGAAGATACGCAGTATTTT. The full variable domain, with the rest looked up from reference TRBV9 and TRBJ2-3, is DSGVTQTPKHLITATGQRVTLRCSPRSGDLSVYWYQQSLDQGLQFLIQYYNGEERAKGNILERFSAQQFPDLHSELNLSSLELGDSALYFCASSWGSGSGEDTQYFGPGTRLTVL.

V gene TRBV6-6 combines with J gene TRBJ2-3, with a possible D match to TRBD2 (6 bases). The V end was cut by 8 bases, the J end by 8 bases, with 23 bases between. The germline V gene has CDR1 MNHNY and CDR2 SVGAGI (reference sequence). The CDR3 totals 15 residues. For the CDR3, the DNA is TGTGCCAGCCCCCCCACTAGCAATCTGTTGGGTACGCAGTATTTT. It yields the protein CASPPTSNLLGTQYF.

This clone was seen once. One end of the junction varies from germline; a read error may be responsible. The rearrangement links TRBV7-7 to TRBJ2-5; D might be TRBD1 (5 bases). The CDR3 contains 15 residues. Germline assignment: CDR1 SSHAT and CDR2 FNYEAQ (reference sequence). The CDR3 DNA is TGTGCTAGCAGCCTTAAGACAGACTTTTTTGGGACCCAGTACTTC. Protein product: CASSLKTDFFGTQYF.

CDR3 in amino acids: CASSYGAGGLSDTQYF. The DNA for the CDR3 is TGTGCCAGCAGTTACGGGGCGGGAGGGCTTTCCGATACGCAGTATTTT. The V gene is TRBV6-5, the J gene TRBJ2-3; 9 bases line up with TRBD2. The V gene end was trimmed by 2 bases and the J gene end by 6 bases; junction bases not matched to a gene: 9. CDR3 size: 16 residues. Germline lookup yields CDR1 MNHEY and CDR2 SVGAGI.

The chain recombines TRBV6-1 with TRBJ2-6; D tentatively reads TRBD1 or TRBD2 (5 bases each). Trimming left V 2 bases short and J 0 bases short, with 11 bases between. This CDR3 is built from 17 residues. Germline values: CDR1 MNHNS, CDR2 SASEGT. CDR3 amino acids: CASSESGHLSGANVLTF. The CDR3 DNA reads as TGTGCCAGCAGTGAAAGCGGACATCTCTCTGGGGCCAACGTCCTGACTTTC.

This chain links TRBV18 with TRBJ1-2, with 8 positions matching TRBD1. The germline V gene encodes CDR1 KGHSH and CDR2 LQKENI. V shed 3 bases and J 6 bases; nucleotides not matched to a gene: 9. The CDR3 loop spans 15 amino acids. The DNA for the CDR3 is TGTGCCAGCTCACCGCAGGGGGCGCTTATCAATGGCTACACCTTC. Translated, it gives CASSPQGALINGYTF. Together with reference TRBV18 and TRBJ1-2, the CDR3 gives the full variable domain: NAGVMQNPRHLVRRRGQEARLRCSPMKGHSHVYWYRQLPEEGLKFMVYLQKENIIDESGMPKERFSAEFPKEGPSILRIQQVVRGDSAAYFCASSPQGALINGYTFGSGTRLTVV.

The rearrangement links TRBV19 to TRBJ1-6; TRBD1 might be the D (6 bases). The V gene lost 6 bases and the J gene lost 4 bases, with 16 bases spanning the gap. The CDR3 covers 16 residues. Per germline, CDR1 LNHDA and CDR2 SQIVND (reference sequence). The CDR3 protein is CASSLTNQGYNSPLHF. CDR3 sequence (DNA): TGTGCCAGTAGCCTTACAAACCAGGGGTATAATTCACCCCTCCACTTT. The variable domain in full, with the rest retrieved from reference TRBV19 and TRBJ1-6, is DGGITQSPKYLFRKEGQNVTLSCEQNLNHDAMYWYRQDPGQGLRLIYYSQIVNDFQKGDIAEGYSVSREKKESFPLTVTSAQKNPTAFYLCASSLTNQGYNSPLHFGNGTRLTVT.

This chain joins TRBV5-1 and TRBJ2-3, with a possible D match to TRBD2 (5 bases). This CDR3 contains 14 residues. CDR1 SGHRS and CDR2 YFSETQ come from the germline V gene. Trimming took 4 bases from V and 5 from J, leaving 14 bases between them. CDR3 nucleotides: TGCGCCAGCAGCGGAGGAGTCGGGGTAGATACGCAGTATTTT. This translates into CASSGGVGVDTQYF.

This clone showed up just a few times. The chain combines TRBV7-2 with TRBJ1-1, with TRBD1 as a possible D gene (6 bases). The CDR3 loop spans 15 amino acids. V dropped 0 bases and J dropped 1 base, with 9 bases sitting between them. Germline V lookup: CDR1 SGHTA, CDR2 FQGNSA. The CDR3 DNA is TGTGCCAGCAGCTTAGCGTGGGGACAGAACACTGAAGCTTTCTTT. Amino acids: CASSLAWGQNTEAFF.

This rearrangement joins TRBV28 to TRBJ1-5; D may be TRBD1 (6 bases). Per the germline V gene, CDR1 is MDHEN and CDR2 is SYDVKM. Trimming took 8 bases from V and 4 from J, leaving 15 bases between them. The CDR3 spans 14 residues. The CDR3 nucleotides are TGTGCCAGCCGTGAGAAGGGGGTAAATCAGCCCCAGCATTTT. Translating gives CASREKGVNQPQHF.

This clone was recorded a few times. The chain is built from TRBV10-3 and TRBJ1-6; tentatively, D is TRBD1 (5 bases). The V end was cut by 6 bases, the J end by 9 bases, with 12 bases between. The germline CDR1 and CDR2 sequences are ENHRY and SYGVKD. The CDR3 sequence is 13 residues long. CDR3 coding DNA: TGTGCCATCAGCGGGACGGGGCCTTCACCCCTCCACTTT. Its protein is CAISGTGPSPLHF.

J is TRBJ2-1 and V is TRBV7-8; D is ambiguous. The CDR3 extends over 13 amino acids. V lost 1 base, J lost 12 bases, and 13 bases lay in between. Germline V gives CDR1 SGHVS, CDR2 FQNEAQ. The CDR3 DNA reads as TGTGCCAGCAGCTTAGATCCCAGTTCCGGGCAGTTCTTC. It translates to CASSLDPSSGQFF. Complete variable domain (other parts from reference TRBV7-8 and TRBJ2-1): GAGVSQSPRYKVAKRGQDVALRCDPISGHVSLFWYQQALGQGPEFLTYFQNEAQLDKSGLPSDRFFAERPEGSVSTLKIQRTQQEDSAVYLCASSLDPSSGQFFGPGTRLTVL.

The chain recombines TRBV11-2 with TRBJ2-5; TRBD2 matches 7 bases. Germline CDR1 reads SGHAT; CDR2 reads FQNNGV. V lost 6 bases and J lost 2; bases outside the gene matches: 6. This CDR3 region has 14 residues. The CDR3, as DNA: TGTGCCAGCAGGCAACCGGGACTACAAGAGACCCAGTACTTC. Amino acid sequence: CASRQPGLQETQYF.

This chain's CDR3 is CASSERGQVSGNTIYF. DNA for the CDR3: TGTGCCAGCAGTGAACGGGGTCAGGTCTCTGGAAACACCATATATTTT. V gene TRBV2 combines with J gene TRBJ1-3, with unresolved D. V lost 2 bases, J lost 0 bases, and 11 bases lay in between. The CDR3 has 16 amino acids. The V gene's germline CDR1 is SNHLY and CDR2 FYNNEI.

A note on this clone: The same CDR3 arises from other DNA sequences in this sample as well. J is TRBJ2-5 and V is TRBV2, with D unresolved. V lost 6 bases to trimming and J lost 5 bases, with 7 bases between them. The CDR3 totals 11 residues. Germline assignment: CDR1 SNHLY and CDR2 FYNNEI. The chain's CDR3 is CASRLRETQYF. In DNA form, the CDR3 reads TGTGCCAGCAGGCTACGTGAGACCCAGTACTTC.

The rearrangement uses TRBV28 and TRBJ2-2; D is ambiguous. CDR1 and CDR2 (germline): MDHEN, SYDVKM. V lost 4 bases and J lost 4, with 10 bases in between. The CDR3 has 14 residues. CDR3 in amino acids: CASSSPSTTGELFF. DNA for the CDR3: TGTGCCAGCAGTTCCCCCTCAACCACCGGGGAGCTGTTTTTT. Full variable domain (outside the CDR3, taken from reference TRBV28 and TRBJ2-2): DVKVTQSSRYLVKRTGEKVFLECVQDMDHENMFWYRQDPGLGLRLIYFSYDVKMKEKGDIPEGYSVSREKKERFSLILESASTNQTSMYLCASSSPSTTGELFFGEGSRLTVL.

The V call is TRBV27, the J call TRBJ2-7; 11 bases agree with TRBD2. This CDR3 spans 15 amino acids. V lost 4 bases and J lost 4; bases outside the gene matches: 6. Germline CDR1 reads MNHEY; CDR2 reads SMNVEV (reference sequence). The CDR3 here is CASSSRLAGKYEQYF. DNA for the CDR3: TGTGCCAGCAGTTCCCGACTAGCGGGAAAATACGAGCAGTACTTC.

The chain joins TRBV10-1 to TRBJ2-7; D is perhaps TRBD2 (6 bases). From germline, CDR1 is WNHNN and CDR2 SYGVQD (reference sequence). CDR3 length: 15 residues. Between the trimmed V and J ends, which lost 1 base and 7 bases, there was a span of 17 bases. As DNA, the CDR3 is TGCGCCAGCAGTGAGTTACTAGCTCCCGTGGGAGAGCAGTACTTC. Translation: CASSELLAPVGEQYF.

This clone occurred a few times. V is TRBV2 and J is TRBJ1-1, with D possibly TRBD1 on 6 matching bases. The V and J ends lost 6 bases and 1 base respectively, with 15 bases between them. Looked up from germline, CDR1 is SNHLY and CDR2 is FYNNEI. CDR3 length equals 15 residues. DNA of the CDR3: TGTGCCAGCAGGGAACAGGGACGGAAGAACACTGAAGCTTTCTTT. Amino acids: CASREQGRKNTEAFF.

The chain joins TRBV5-4 to TRBJ2-3; D call uncertain. The CDR3 has 15 amino acids. The V and J ends lost 3 bases and 0 bases respectively, with 11 bases between them. Germline-derived CDR1 and CDR2 are SGHNT and YYREEE (reference sequence). CDR3 bases: TGTGCCAGCAGCTCCCGAAGTGGGAGCACAGATACGCAGTATTTT. Its protein product is CASSSRSGSTDTQYF.